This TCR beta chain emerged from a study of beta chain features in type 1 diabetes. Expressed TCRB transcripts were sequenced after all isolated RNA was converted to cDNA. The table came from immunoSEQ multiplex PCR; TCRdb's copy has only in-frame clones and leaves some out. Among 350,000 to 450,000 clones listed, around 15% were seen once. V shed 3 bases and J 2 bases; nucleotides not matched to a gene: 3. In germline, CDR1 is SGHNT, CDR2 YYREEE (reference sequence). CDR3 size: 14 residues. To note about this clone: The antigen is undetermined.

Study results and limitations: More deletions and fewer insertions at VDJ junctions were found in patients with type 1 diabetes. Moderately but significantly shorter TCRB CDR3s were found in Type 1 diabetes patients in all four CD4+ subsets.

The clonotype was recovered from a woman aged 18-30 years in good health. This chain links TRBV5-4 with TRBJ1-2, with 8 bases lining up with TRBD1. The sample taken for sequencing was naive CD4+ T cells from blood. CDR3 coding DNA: TGTGCCAGCAGCTCACAGGGGGGGAACTATGGCTACACCTTC. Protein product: CASSSQGGNYGYTF.